This T cell receptor beta chain derives from a study of shared clonotypes between healthy human individuals. The germline V gene encodes CDR1 MNHEY and CDR2 SMNVEV (reference sequence). The CDR3 is 15 residues long. V lost 0 bases and J 0 bases, leaving 8 bases between the germline ends. Sequencing was performed with immunoSEQ multiplex PCR; in TCRdb, only in-frame clones are kept and a portion is missing. The profile covers 2 million to 3 million clones, with 93% appearing a single time and about 0.39% taken by the ten largest. This clonotype was sampled from a man between 18 and 35 years old in good health. Some clones in this sample may be carry-over from other donors' samples. The source material was naive CD4+ T cells from PBMCs. The subset here: CD45RA+ positively selected. This chain links TRBV27 with TRBJ1-1; D remains ambiguous. In DNA, the CDR3 is TGTGCCAGCAGTTTATCACTGGGAGTGAACACTGAAGCTTTCTTT. Protein: CASSLSLGVNTEAFF.